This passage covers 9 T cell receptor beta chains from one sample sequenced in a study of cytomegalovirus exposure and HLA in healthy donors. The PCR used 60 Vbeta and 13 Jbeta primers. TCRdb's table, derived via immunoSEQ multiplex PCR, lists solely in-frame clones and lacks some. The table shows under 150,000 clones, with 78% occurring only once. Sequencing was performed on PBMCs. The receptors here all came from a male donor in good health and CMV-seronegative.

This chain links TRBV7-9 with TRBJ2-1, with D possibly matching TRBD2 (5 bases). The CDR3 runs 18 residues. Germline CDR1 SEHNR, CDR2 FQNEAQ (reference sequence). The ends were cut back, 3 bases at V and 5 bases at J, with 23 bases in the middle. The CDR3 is CASSLEARGVRVHNEQFF. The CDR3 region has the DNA TGTGCCAGCAGCTTGGAGGCGCGCGGTGTGAGGGTGCACAATGAGCAGTTCTTC. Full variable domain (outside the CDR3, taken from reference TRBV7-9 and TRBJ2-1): DTGVSQNPRHKITKRGQNVTFRCDPISEHNRLYWYRQTLGQGPEFLTYFQNEAQLEKSRLLSDRFSAERPKGSFSTLEIQRTEQGDSAMYLCASSLEARGVRVHNEQFFGPGTRLTVL.

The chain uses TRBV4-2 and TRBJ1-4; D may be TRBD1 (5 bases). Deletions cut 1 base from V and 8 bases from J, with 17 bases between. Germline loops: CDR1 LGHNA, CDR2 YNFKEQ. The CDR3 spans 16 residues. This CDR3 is CASSQALGGGLEKLFF. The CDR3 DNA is TGTGCCAGCAGCCAAGCCCTTGGGGGGGGACTAGAAAAACTGTTTTTT.

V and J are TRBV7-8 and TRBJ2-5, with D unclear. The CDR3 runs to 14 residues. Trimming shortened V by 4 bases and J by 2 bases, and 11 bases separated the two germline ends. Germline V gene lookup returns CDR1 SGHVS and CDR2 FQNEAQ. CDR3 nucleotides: TGTGCCAGCAGCTCCACAACAGTGCAAGAGACCCAGTACTTC. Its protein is CASSSTTVQETQYF.

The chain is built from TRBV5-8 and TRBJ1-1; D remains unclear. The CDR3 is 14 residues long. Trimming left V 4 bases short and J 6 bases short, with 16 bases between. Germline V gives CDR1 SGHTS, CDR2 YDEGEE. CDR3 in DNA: TGTGCCAGCAGCCTAAGGACCGGGGAGGCTGAAGCTTTCTTT. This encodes CASSLRTGEAEAFF.

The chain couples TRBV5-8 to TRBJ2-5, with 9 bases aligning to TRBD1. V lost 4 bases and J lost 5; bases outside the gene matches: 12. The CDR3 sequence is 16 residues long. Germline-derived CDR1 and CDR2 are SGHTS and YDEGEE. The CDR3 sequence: CASSRRDRDPRETQYF. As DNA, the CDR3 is TGTGCCAGCAGCAGACGGGACAGGGATCCCCGGGAGACCCAGTACTTC.

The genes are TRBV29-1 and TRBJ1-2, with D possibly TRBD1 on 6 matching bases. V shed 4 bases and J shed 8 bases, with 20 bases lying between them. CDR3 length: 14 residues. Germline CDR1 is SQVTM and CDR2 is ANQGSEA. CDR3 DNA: TGCAGCGTTGTAACGGGACATGAAGTGCGAGGCTACACCTTC. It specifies CSVVTGHEVRGYTF.

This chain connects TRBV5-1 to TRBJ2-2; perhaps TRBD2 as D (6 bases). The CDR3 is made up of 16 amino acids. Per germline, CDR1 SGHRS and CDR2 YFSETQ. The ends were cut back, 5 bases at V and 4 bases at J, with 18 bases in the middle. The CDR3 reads CASRDAEGGVTGELFF. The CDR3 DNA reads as TGCGCCAGCAGGGACGCCGAGGGAGGTGTCACCGGGGAGCTGTTTTTT.

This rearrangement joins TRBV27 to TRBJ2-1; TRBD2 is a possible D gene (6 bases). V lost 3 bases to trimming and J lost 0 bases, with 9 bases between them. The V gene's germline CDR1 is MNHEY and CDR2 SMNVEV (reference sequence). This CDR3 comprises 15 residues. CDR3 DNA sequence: TGTGCCAGCAGTTTCAGCGGGTACTCCTACAATGAGCAGTTCTTC. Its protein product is CASSFSGYSYNEQFF.

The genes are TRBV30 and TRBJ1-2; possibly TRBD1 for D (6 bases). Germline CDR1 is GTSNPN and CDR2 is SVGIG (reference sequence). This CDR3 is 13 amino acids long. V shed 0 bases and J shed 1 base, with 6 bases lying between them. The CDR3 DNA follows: TGTGCCTGGAGTGTGGACAGTAACTATGGCTACACCTTC. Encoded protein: CAWSVDSNYGYTF.